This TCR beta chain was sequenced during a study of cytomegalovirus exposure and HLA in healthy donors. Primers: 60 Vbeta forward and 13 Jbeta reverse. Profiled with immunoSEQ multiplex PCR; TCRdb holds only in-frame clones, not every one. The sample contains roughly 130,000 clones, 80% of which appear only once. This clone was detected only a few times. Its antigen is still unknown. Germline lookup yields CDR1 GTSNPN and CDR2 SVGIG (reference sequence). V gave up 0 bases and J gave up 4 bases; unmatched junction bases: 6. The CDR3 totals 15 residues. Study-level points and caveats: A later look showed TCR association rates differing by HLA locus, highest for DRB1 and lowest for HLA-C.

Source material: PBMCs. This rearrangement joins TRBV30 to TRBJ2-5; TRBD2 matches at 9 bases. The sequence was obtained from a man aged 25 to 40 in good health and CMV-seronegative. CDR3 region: CAWSVGLAGLETQYF. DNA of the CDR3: TGTGCCTGGAGTGTGGGGCTAGCGGGATTAGAGACCCAGTACTTC.